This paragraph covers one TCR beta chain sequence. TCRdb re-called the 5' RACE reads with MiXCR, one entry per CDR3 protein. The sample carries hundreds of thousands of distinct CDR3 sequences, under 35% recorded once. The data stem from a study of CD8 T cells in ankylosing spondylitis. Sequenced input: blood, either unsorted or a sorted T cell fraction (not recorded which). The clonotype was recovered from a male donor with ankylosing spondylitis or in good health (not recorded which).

CDR3 sequence reads: CSVEPGTGGQETQYF. The CDR3, as DNA: TGCAGCGTTGAGCCCGGGACAGGGGGCCAAGAGACCCAGTACTTC. The J gene is TRBJ2-5, the V gene TRBV29-1, with 11 bases that match TRBD1. This CDR3 is 15 amino acids long. CDR1 and CDR2 (germline): SQVTM, ANQGSEA. J was trimmed by 1 base and V by 3 bases; bases with no gene match: 4.